This T cell receptor (beta chain) was observed in a study of Ad26.COV2.S vaccination and SARS-CoV-2 variants. The wider study: Donor joined the COV1001 Ad26.COV2.S trial arm.

Only in-frame clones appear in the TCRdb table, and some are missing; sequencing was by immunoSEQ multiplex PCR. The data contain over 400,000 clones, roughly 89% of them singletons. The CDR3 is 17 amino acids. With 1 base removed from V and 4 bases from J, the gap between germline ends came to 17 bases. The germline V gene encodes CDR1 SGHTA and CDR2 FQGTGA. Treatment indicated: some 19 received Ad26.COV2.S at low or high dose, single or two shots; about 5 received placebo; per-sample allocation not given. Sampling occurred on day 63 after the first vaccine or placebo injection. An adult donor aged 18-55 years was enrolled in Boston. An Ad26 vector expressing Wuhan-strain SARS-CoV-2 spike served as the vaccine.

The TCR originated in a person aged 18-60 years who received the Ad26.COV2.S COVID-19 vaccine or a placebo. The V gene is TRBV7-3, the J gene TRBJ1-3; unclear D gene. Sequenced here: peripheral blood, sampled in a trial of Ad26.COV2.S vaccine versus placebo. In DNA, the CDR3 is TGTGCCAGCAGCTTAATCGGTGACCCGACCTCCGGAAACACCATATATTTT. As protein: CASSLIGDPTSGNTIYF. The complete variable domain, with remaining parts taken from reference TRBV7-3 and TRBJ1-3, reads GAGVSQTPSNKVTEKGKYVELRCDPISGHTALYWYRQSLGQGPEFLIYFQGTGAADDSGLPNDRFFAVRPEGSVSTLKIQRTERGDSAVYLCASSLIGDPTSGNTIYFGEGSWLTVV.